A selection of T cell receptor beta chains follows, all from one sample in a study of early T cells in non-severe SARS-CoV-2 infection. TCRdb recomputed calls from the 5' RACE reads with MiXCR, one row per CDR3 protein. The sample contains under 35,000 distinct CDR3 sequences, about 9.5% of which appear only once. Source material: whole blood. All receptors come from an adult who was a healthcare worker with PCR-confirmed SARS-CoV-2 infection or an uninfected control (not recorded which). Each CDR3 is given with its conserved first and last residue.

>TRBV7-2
CAGSFQPPGQGVYEQYF
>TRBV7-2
CASRTLLREDGYTF
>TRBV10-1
CASSDSQGAEAFF
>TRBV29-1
CSADREITEAFF
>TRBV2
CASSPGTGGERQFF
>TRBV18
CASSPGANTGELFF
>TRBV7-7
CASSLRPGSNEQFF
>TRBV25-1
CASSVAWETQYF
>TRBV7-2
CASSLEYQETQYF
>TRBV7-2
CASSLGTGSGYTF
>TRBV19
CASTRLAGANTGELFF
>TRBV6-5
CASRQTGRNQPQHF
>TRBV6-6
CASSQDREYEQYF
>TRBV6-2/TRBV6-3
CASSYRPRAGGSGELFF
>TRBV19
CASERARGLTGELFF
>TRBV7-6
CASSHRTGSDEQYF
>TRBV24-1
CATSAGQLHNQPQHF
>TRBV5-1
CASSVDSLGPYEQYF
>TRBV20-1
CSASVGQGRREQYF
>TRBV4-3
CASSQERGNALGQPQHF
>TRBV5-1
CASSLHPGGGVTEAFF
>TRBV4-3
CASSQGPWNEQYF
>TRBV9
CASSPLGGLVNEQFF
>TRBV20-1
CSATPSGGEVVNIQYF